The sequence of this T cell receptor (beta chain) was determined in a study of cytomegalovirus exposure and HLA in healthy donors. Study findings and constraints: Per a prior analysis, the majority of TCR beta V segments were productive roughly 90% or roughly 30% of the time.

The study ran its PCR with 60 Vbeta and 13 Jbeta primers. Sequencing used immunoSEQ multiplex PCR; TCRdb keeps in-frame clones, though not all of them. The ten most abundant clones cover roughly 1% of a sample with approximately 120,000 clones. The CDR3 totals 11 residues. With 8 bases clipped from V and 12 bases from J, the junction kept 3 bases outside the gene matches. Germline V gene lookup returns CDR1 LNHNV and CDR2 YYDKDF (reference sequence). Comments on this clone: Antigen: not known.

Sequencing was carried out using PBMCs. This receptor was taken from a young man in good health and CMV-seronegative. The chain is built from TRBV15 and TRBJ2-4; 11 bases match TRBD2. The CDR3, as DNA: TGTGCCACCGCGACTAGCGGGGCTCAGTACTTC. It codes for CATATSGAQYF.